The 20 T cell receptor beta chains below come from one sample, sequenced in a study of a mutant IDH1 vaccine in newly diagnosed glioma (dated by TCRdb to the early 2020s). Library construction relied on the immunoSEQ multiplex PCR assay. Here the immuneACCESS table is served through TCRdb, limited to in-frame sequences with V and J called. Missing clones are a known gap in these copies; in checked studies unresolved V genes cover under half, and the rest lacks a known reason. This sample holds approximately 110,000 clones; about nine tenths were observed only once. 0.55% to 0.7% of the sample goes to the ten largest clones. The time point label of this sample denotes: week 11, during vaccination. Each vaccine dose, consisting of 300 ug of a 20-mer mutant IDH1 peptide in Montanide, was administered subcutaneously with topical imiquimod. These receptors lack a known antigen. The input for sequencing was PBMCs, taken from a glioma patient whose treatment included an IDH1 peptide vaccine. These receptors originate from a woman aged 50 to 60 with glioma.

V is TRBV19 and J is TRBJ2-5; 8 nucleotides agree with TRBD2. The junction had 15 bases not matched to a gene; V was cut back by 10 bases and J by 5 bases. The CDR3 loop spans 15 amino acids. The germline CDR1 and CDR2 sequences are LNHDA and SQIVND (reference sequence). The DNA of the CDR3 is TGTGCCACCGGGGCCAGCGGGAGTCGTTGGGAGACCCAGTACTTC. Residues: CATGASGSRWETQYF.

This chain connects TRBV9 to TRBJ2-2; 8 nucleotides line up with TRBD1. The CDR3 runs 15 residues. Germline V gives CDR1 SGDLS, CDR2 YYNGEE. V shed 4 bases, J shed 5 bases, and the junction held 7 bases outside the gene matches. In nucleotides, the CDR3 is TGTGCCAGCAGCTCGGGGGACAGGCGTACCGGGGAGCTGTTTTTT. It is translated as CASSSGDRRTGELFF.

The chain joins TRBV27 to TRBJ1-2; D gene uncertain. CDR1 is MNHEY and CDR2 is SMNVEV in the germline V gene (reference sequence). V dropped 4 bases and J dropped 8 bases, with 11 bases sitting between them. This CDR3 is built from 12 residues. This CDR3 reads CASSSALGGYTF. The DNA for the CDR3 is TGTGCCAGCAGTTCCGCCCTCGGGGGCTACACCTTC.

V and J are TRBV6-5 and TRBJ2-7; the match to TRBD2 covers 7 bases. The V gene end was trimmed by 2 bases and the J gene end by 1 base; junction bases not matched to a gene: 5. The CDR3 loop spans 15 amino acids. Looked up from germline, CDR1 is MNHEY and CDR2 is SVGAGI. DNA for the CDR3: TGTGCCAGCAGTTACCAGCGGGAATCATCCTACGAGCAGTACTTC. Encoded protein: CASSYQRESSYEQYF.

The chain employs TRBV15 and TRBJ1-4, with TRBD1 as a possible D gene (6 bases). The germline CDR1 and CDR2 sequences are LNHNV and YYDKDF (reference sequence). The ends were cut back, 1 base at V and 2 bases at J, with 14 bases in the middle. The CDR3 is made up of 17 amino acids. The CDR3 DNA follows: TGTGCCACCAGCAGAGGTTGGGGGGCGCCCACTAATGAAAAACTGTTTTTT. The encoded protein is CATSRGWGAPTNEKLFF. The full variable domain, its missing parts supplied by reference TRBV15 and TRBJ1-4, is DAMVIQNPRYQVTQFGKPVTLSCSQTLNHNVMYWYQQKSSQAPKLLFHYYDKDFNNEADTPDNFQSRRPNTSFCFLDIRSPGLGDTAMYLCATSRGWGAPTNEKLFFGSGTQLSVL.

The genes are TRBV2 and TRBJ2-3; D ambiguous. Germline CDR1 reads SNHLY; CDR2 reads FYNNEI. Trimming cost V 5 bases and J 3 bases, with 6 bases left between them. The CDR3 runs 12 residues. The CDR3 loop reads CASSLQTDTQYF. In nucleotides, the CDR3 is TGTGCCAGCAGTTTACAGACAGATACGCAGTATTTT.

The chain has TRBV28 and TRBJ1-5, with D possibly being TRBD1 (5 bases). This CDR3 region has 15 residues. The germline V gene has CDR1 MDHEN and CDR2 SYDVKM. V lost 4 bases and J 0 bases, leaving 10 bases between the germline ends. CDR3 bases: TGTGCCAGCAGTTCCTGGGACGGTAGCAATCAGCCCCAGCATTTT. Its translation: CASSSWDGSNQPQHF. Based on the CDR3 plus reference TRBV28 and TRBJ1-5, the full variable domain is DVKVTQSSRYLVKRTGEKVFLECVQDMDHENMFWYRQDPGLGLRLIYFSYDVKMKEKGDIPEGYSVSREKKERFSLILESASTNQTSMYLCASSSWDGSNQPQHFGDGTRLSIL.

This chain links TRBV9 with TRBJ1-2; D unresolved. Germline V CDR1 and CDR2: SGDLS, YYNGEE. The V end was cut by 4 bases, the J end by 3 bases, with 10 bases between. The CDR3 loop spans 13 amino acids. The DNA of the CDR3 is TGTGCCAGCAGCCCTCAGACGGACTATGGCTACACCTTC. It specifies CASSPQTDYGYTF.

The V call is TRBV6-1, the J call TRBJ2-1; possibly TRBD2 for D (5 bases). V lost 6 bases and J 0 bases, leaving 6 bases between the germline ends. The CDR3 sequence is 13 residues long. The germline CDR1 and CDR2 sequences are MNHNS and SASEGT. The CDR3 DNA reads TGTGCCAGCAGAACTAGCTCCTACAATGAGCAGTTCTTC. This codes for CASRTSSYNEQFF.

This sequence joins TRBV27 and TRBJ2-7, with D perhaps TRBD1 or TRBD2 (5 bases each). This CDR3 comprises 15 residues. Trimming took off 6 bases at V and 0 bases at J, with 15 bases between the two ends. Germline V lookup: CDR1 MNHEY, CDR2 SMNVEV (reference sequence). CDR3 sequence (DNA): TGTGCCAGCAGCTCAGTGGGGGTGAGCTCCTACGAGCAGTACTTC. Encoded protein: CASSSVGVSSYEQYF.

The J gene is TRBJ1-1, the V gene TRBV5-4, with D possibly TRBD1 on 6 matching bases. V was pared by 0 bases and J by 1 base, with 7 bases between. The CDR3 runs to 14 residues. Germline CDR1 and CDR2: SGHNT and YYREEE (reference sequence). CDR3 DNA: TGTGCCAGCAGCTTGGCACAGGGGAACACTGAAGCTTTCTTT. It yields the protein CASSLAQGNTEAFF.

This chain joins TRBV10-1 and TRBJ2-1, with 10 positions matching TRBD2. Germline V gene lookup returns CDR1 WNHNN and CDR2 SYGVQD (reference sequence). Germline trimming cut 1 base from V and 12 bases from J; bases unmatched to any gene: 9. This CDR3 is built from 15 residues. The CDR3 bases are TGCGCCAGCAGTGAGTTAAGGTCTAGCGGGAGAAGGCAGTTCTTC. This encodes CASSELRSSGRRQFF.

CDR3 DNA: TGTGCCAGTGCGGGGGCTCGGGAGCAGTACTTC. As protein: CASAGAREQYF. The chain joins TRBV2 to TRBJ2-5; D possibly corresponds to TRBD2 (7 bases). V gave up 9 bases and J gave up 11 bases, with 16 bases separating them. Germline V lookup: CDR1 SNHLY, CDR2 FYNNEI. The CDR3 extends over 11 amino acids.

This chain connects TRBV4-1 to TRBJ1-2; 7 positions match TRBD1. The germline CDR1 and CDR2 sequences are MGHRA and YSYEKL. Trimming at V came to 1 base and at J to 4 bases, leaving 3 bases not matched to a gene. CDR3 length equals 14 residues. CDR3 nucleotide sequence: TGCGCCAGCAGCCAAGGAGGGACAGTCTATGGCTACACCTTC. It yields the protein CASSQGGTVYGYTF.

CDR3 sequence reads: CASRRGNTIYF. In nucleotides, the CDR3 is TGTGCCAGCAGGCGTGGAAACACCATATATTTT. The rearrangement links TRBV6-1 to TRBJ1-3; D ambiguous. This CDR3 region has 11 residues. Per the germline V gene, CDR1 is MNHNS and CDR2 is SASEGT. V was cut by 6 bases and J by 3 bases, with 3 bases left in between.

The chain carries TRBV15 and TRBJ2-7, with TRBD1 matching 9 bases. After removal of 8 bases from V and 2 bases from J, the junction contained 7 bases not matched to a gene. Germline CDR1 reads LNHNV; CDR2 reads YYDKDF (reference sequence). The CDR3 loop spans 14 amino acids. CDR3 nucleotides: TGTGCCACCGCCCCGGGACAGGGAACCTACGAGCAGTACTTC. It yields the protein CATAPGQGTYEQYF.

The chain has TRBV6-5 and TRBJ1-5; D might be TRBD1 (5 bases). CDR1 MNHEY and CDR2 SVGAGI come from the germline V gene. There are 14 residues in the CDR3. Trimming pared 7 bases from V and 2 bases from J, leaving 12 bases between. Written as DNA, the CDR3 is TGTGCCAGCAAGGAAAGGGGCGGCAATCAGCCCCAGCATTTT. Its protein is CASKERGGNQPQHF.

The chain uses TRBV2 and TRBJ1-3; D is uncertain. CDR3 length: 16 amino acids. From germline, CDR1 is SNHLY and CDR2 FYNNEI. The ends were cut back, 6 bases at V and 0 bases at J, with 15 bases in the middle. CDR3 residues: CASSPADASSGNTIYF. CDR3 in DNA: TGTGCCAGCAGCCCGGCGGACGCCTCCTCTGGAAACACCATATATTTT. The full variable domain, in which reference TRBV2 and TRBJ1-3 provide the parts outside the CDR3, is EPEVTQTPSHQVTQMGQEVILRCVPISNHLYFYWYRQILGQKVEFLVSFYNNEISEKSEIFDDQFSVERPDGSNFTLKIRSTKLEDSAMYFCASSPADASSGNTIYFGEGSWLTVV.

The chain links TRBV28 to TRBJ2-4; 7 bases match TRBD1. CDR1 and CDR2 (germline): MDHEN, SYDVKM. The CDR3 has 15 amino acids. With 5 bases clipped from V and 1 base from J, the junction kept 5 bases outside the gene matches. The CDR3 DNA is TGTGCCAGCAGTGCCAGGGGGTCGGCCAAAAACATTCAGTACTTC. Translation: CASSARGSAKNIQYF.

The V and J genes are TRBV19 and TRBJ2-1; 12 bases agree with TRBD1. J gave up 7 bases and V 5 bases, and 9 bases lay outside the gene matches. The CDR3 totals 16 residues. Germline V gene sequence: CDR1 LNHDA, CDR2 SQIVND (reference sequence). The CDR3, as DNA: TGTGCCAGTAGTCCGCGGGACAGGGGGCAGTGGAATGAGCAGTTCTTC. Translating it yields CASSPRDRGQWNEQFF.